A selection of T cell receptor beta chains follows, all from one sample in a study of cytomegalovirus exposure and HLA in healthy donors. Profiling relied on immunoSEQ multiplex PCR, and the TCRdb table lists in-frame clones only, not all of them. The sample's table shows about 200,000 clones. The sequenced material came from PBMCs. The receptor set was obtained from a boy aged 10-17 years in good health and CMV-seronegative. Each CDR3 is given with its conserved first and last residue. D genes are given only for firm matches.

>TRBD1|TRBJ1-4|TRBV19|14
CASSGQGRTEKLFF
TGTGCCAGTAGTGGACAGGGGCGTACTGAAAAACTGTTTTTT
>.|TRBJ2-7|TRBV5-1|13
CASRSRQSYEQYF
TGCGCCAGCCGATCCCGACAGAGCTACGAGCAGTACTTC
>.|TRBJ2-4|TRBV5-1|15
CASSSPYLAKNIQYF
TGCGCCAGCAGCTCACCCTATCTAGCCAAAAACATTCAGTACTTC
>.|TRBJ1-3|TRBV5-1|13
CASGGGSGNTIYF
TGCGCCAGTGGGGGAGGCTCTGGAAACACCATATATTTT
>.|TRBJ1-4|TRBV7-9|15
CASSGRGEPNEKLFF
TGTGCCAGCAGCGGCCGGGGGGAGCCTAATGAAAAACTGTTTTTT
>TRBD2|TRBJ2-7|TRBV11-2|14
CASSALAGGYEQYF
TGTGCCAGCAGCGCACTAGCGGGGGGCTACGAGCAGTACTTC
>.|TRBJ1-2|TRBV6-5|13
CASRKQGRGGYTF
TGTGCCAGCAGGAAACAGGGAAGGGGTGGCTACACCTTC
>TRBD1|TRBJ2-5|TRBV28|14
CASGQGAKYETQYF
TGTGCCAGCGGACAGGGGGCAAAGTATGAGACCCAGTACTTC
>TRBD1|TRBJ2-7|TRBV5-1|13
CASSLTGEVEQYF
TGCGCCAGCAGCCTGACAGGGGAGGTCGAGCAGTACTTC
>TRBD2|TRBJ2-1|TRBV5-1|20
CASSFPSLTTSGGSYNEQFF
TGCGCCAGCAGCTTTCCATCCCTAACGACTAGCGGGGGCTCCTACAATGAGCAGTTCTTC
>.|TRBJ1-4|TRBV19|16
CASNFGTLPTNEKLFF
TGTGCCAGTAACTTCGGGACTCTCCCAACTAATGAAAAACTGTTTTTT
>.|TRBJ1-6|TRBV13|15
CASSLAAGVMSPLHF
TGTGCCAGCAGCTTAGCTGCAGGGGTAATGTCACCCCTCCACTTT
>.|TRBJ2-7|TRBV7-9|12
CASMGHLYEQYF
TGTGCCAGCATGGGACACCTCTACGAGCAGTACTTC
>.|TRBJ1-1|TRBV5-1|14
CASSAGTGNTEAFF
TGCGCCAGCAGCGCGGGGACGGGGAACACTGAAGCTTTCTTT